These T cell receptor beta chains were read from a single sample in a study of technical replicates of blood from a handful of donors. TCRdb's copy holds only in-frame clones and misses some; the assay was immunoSEQ multiplex PCR. This table holds 65,000 to 95,000 clones, 75% to 95% found once. The sample consisted of T cells isolated from PBMCs. The source of these receptors is a human donor in good health. Each CDR3 is given with its conserved first and last residue. D genes are given only for firm matches. The listing skips clone size in some rows; elsewhere it reads once, few, many or a size class.

DNA	CDR3	size	D	V	J
TGCGCCAGCAGTGAGTTATACAGGGTCACCGGGGAGCTGTTTTTT	CASSELYRVTGELFF	.	.	TRBV10-2	TRBJ2-2
TGTGCCAGCAGTGAATTGGGACAGGGGGCGCGGGAGCAGTTCTTC	CASSELGQGAREQFF	once	TRBD1	TRBV25-1	TRBJ2-1
TGCGCCAGCAGCGTAGTATATTTGGAGACCCAGTACTTC	CASSVVYLETQYF	.	.	TRBV5-1	TRBJ2-5
TGCGCCAGCAGCACGGACACGACGGCCTACAATGAGCAGTTCTTC	CASSTDTTAYNEQFF	.	.	TRBV5-1	TRBJ2-1
TGTGCCAGCAGCCAAGAAAACAGGGGGAACTATGGCTACACCTTC	CASSQENRGNYGYTF	.	TRBD1	TRBV14	TRBJ1-2
TGTGCCAGCAGGGCTGCAGGGGTGACTGAAAAACTGTTTTTT	CASRAAGVTEKLFF	.	.	TRBV27	TRBJ1-4
TGTGCCAGCAGCAAACAGGGACAGGGATCCTACGAGCAGTACTTC	CASSKQGQGSYEQYF	.	TRBD1	TRBV2	TRBJ2-7
TGTGCCTGGAGTGTAACCCCTCCAGGAAACATTCAGTACTTC	CAWSVTPPGNIQYF	.	.	TRBV30	TRBJ2-4
TGTGCCAGCAGTTACCGGGCAGGGGGCAGAGAAAAACTGTTTTTT	CASSYRAGGREKLFF	few	TRBD1	TRBV6-5	TRBJ1-4
TGTGCCAGCAGTGGCGTCAGGGCCAACACCGGGGAGCTGTTTTTT	CASSGVRANTGELFF	once	.	TRBV2	TRBJ2-2
TGCGCCAGCAGCGGCGACGGGGGTGAAAACTCTGGAAACACCATATATTTT	CASSGDGGENSGNTIYF	.	.	TRBV5-1	TRBJ1-3
TGTGCCAGCTCACCACCCATCAGCCTCTCGGAGGTCTTGTACGAGCAGTACTTC	CASSPPISLSEVLYEQYF	.	.	TRBV18	TRBJ2-7
TGTGCCAGCAGAGCCTCCGGACAGCCCCGGGCTAACTATGGCTACACCTTC	CASRASGQPRANYGYTF	.	.	TRBV5-5	TRBJ1-2
TGTGCCAGCAGCCTCCAGCAAGAGACCCAGTACTTC	CASSLQQETQYF	.	.	TRBV7-9	TRBJ2-5
TGCGCCAGCGGGGCAAACTCCTACAATGAGCAGTTCTTC	CASGANSYNEQFF	.	.	TRBV5-1	TRBJ2-1
TGCGCCAGCAGCCAAGGGAGCGAGCAGTACTTC	CASSQGSEQYF	.	.	TRBV4-1	TRBJ2-7
TGTGCCAGCAGATCAATAGCGACAGATACGCAGTATTTT	CASRSIATDTQYF	.	.	TRBV7-9	TRBJ2-3
TGTGCCAGCAGCACGCAACAGGGGAACACTGAAGCTTTCTTT	CASSTQQGNTEAFF	.	.	TRBV11-2	TRBJ1-1
TGCGCCAGCAGTGAGTCTGCGGGGCGCATAGATCAGCCCCAGCATTTT	CASSESAGRIDQPQHF	.	.	TRBV10-1	TRBJ1-5
TGTGCCATCAGTGAACACGGGGCGGAGGGTACGCAGTATTTT	CAISEHGAEGTQYF	.	.	TRBV10-3	TRBJ2-3
TGTGCCAGCAGTTACCGTAGCAGGGGTTGGACTGAAGCTTTCTTT	CASSYRSRGWTEAFF	once	.	TRBV6-5	TRBJ1-1
TGCGCCAGCAGCTCCGGACAGTTGCCCGCGTCCTACGAGCAGTACTTC	CASSSGQLPASYEQYF	.	.	TRBV5-1	TRBJ2-7
TGCGCCAGCAGCCCCATGGGGGCTTCCCACACCGGGGAGCTGTTTTTT	CASSPMGASHTGELFF	.	.	TRBV5-1	TRBJ2-2
TGTGCCTGGAGTGGATATCAGGTTTTAGCTGAAGCTTTCTTT	CAWSGYQVLAEAFF	.	.	TRBV30	TRBJ1-1
TGTGCCAGCAGCCCAGGGGCTCGGGATACGCAGTATTTT	CASSPGARDTQYF	.	.	TRBV14	TRBJ2-3
TGTGCCAGCAGTTTCGGGGGAATGAACACTGAAGCTTTCTTT	CASSFGGMNTEAFF	.	.	TRBV28	TRBJ1-1
TGTGCCAGCAGCTTATTCTCGGGACAGTTCCAAGAGACCCAGTACTTC	CASSLFSGQFQETQYF	.	TRBD1	TRBV7-6	TRBJ2-5
TGTGCCAGCAGCTGGGCCTCCCAGGGACTACACCTCAGAGGGACCCAGTACTTC	CASSWASQGLHLRGTQYF	once	TRBD2	TRBV13	TRBJ2-5
TGCGCCAGCAGTTCCGGGGAGACCCAGTACTTC	CASSSGETQYF	.	.	TRBV5-1	TRBJ2-5
TGCAGCGTTGGGGGCGCGATGAGGACTGAAGCTTTCTTT	CSVGGAMRTEAFF	.	.	TRBV29-1	TRBJ1-1
TGTGCTAGTGCCCTAGCGGGAGCTTACGAGCAGTACTTC	CASALAGAYEQYF	.	TRBD2	TRBV12-5	TRBJ2-7
TGTGCCAGCAGACTTCGTCCCTCTGGGGCCAACGTCCTGACTTTC	CASRLRPSGANVLTF	.	.	TRBV2	TRBJ2-6
TGTGCCATCAGTGGCGGACAGGGAGCCTCCGATACGCAGTATTTT	CAISGGQGASDTQYF	.	TRBD1	TRBV10-3	TRBJ2-3
TGTGCCAGCAGCTTACGAATGTCCAGTAAGTACCAAGAGACCCAGTACTTC	CASSLRMSSKYQETQYF	.	.	TRBV7-3	TRBJ2-5
TGTGCCAGCAGCTTAGAGGGACAGGGGGCCGGTGGCTACACCTTC	CASSLEGQGAGGYTF	.	TRBD1	TRBV11-2	TRBJ1-2
TGTGCCAGCAGTCTAGGTGATTCCTACGAGCAGTACTTC	CASSLGDSYEQYF	.	.	TRBV28	TRBJ2-7